This T cell receptor beta chain was captured in a study of cytomegalovirus exposure and HLA in healthy donors. The PCR had 60 Vbeta and 13 Jbeta primers. Profiled with immunoSEQ multiplex PCR; TCRdb holds only in-frame clones, not every one. The sample includes roughly 140,000 clones, around three quarters of them seen just once. Trimming took 5 bases from V and 2 from J; bases not matched to a gene: 3. The CDR3 sequence is 14 residues long. Per germline, CDR1 MNHEY and CDR2 SMNVEV (reference sequence). The chain links TRBV27 to TRBJ2-5; TRBD2 agrees at 9 bases. The sample taken for sequencing was PBMCs. This TCR came from a woman in her thirties or forties in good health and CMV-seropositive. The DNA of the CDR3 is TGTGCCAGCAGTCCGGGACTAGCTCAAGAGACCCAGTACTTC. Encoded protein: CASSPGLAQETQYF.